These 17 T cell receptor beta chains were all obtained from the same sample, sequenced in a study of blood T cell repertoires in COVID-19 (dated by TCRdb to 2020 to 2021). Receptor libraries were prepared by the immunoSEQ multiplex PCR assay. In its TCRdb copy, this immuneACCESS table keeps in-frame sequences only and misses some clones. Where compared with another copy, unresolved V genes explain less than half of these, and the others have no known cause. The sample table holds tens of thousands of clones, of which roughly 82% were seen once. The ten largest make up more than 14% of the sample. Input material: peripheral blood. The receptors derive from a man aged 50-59 years with active or convalescent COVID-19.

The V gene is TRBV19, the J gene TRBJ1-3, with 9 bases identical to TRBD1. V shed 9 bases, J shed 1 base, and the junction held 7 bases outside the gene matches. This CDR3 comprises 15 residues. Germline assignment: CDR1 LNHDA and CDR2 SQIVND (reference sequence). This CDR3 reads CASSRQGGSGNTIYF. In DNA, the CDR3 is TGTGCCAGCAGCCGACAGGGGGGATCTGGAAACACCATATATTTT.

In its sample, this clone was seen a few times. V usage is TRBV19 and J usage is TRBJ1-5, with a possible D match to TRBD1 (5 bases). V lost 3 bases and J lost 3, with 12 bases in between. The CDR3 totals 15 residues. The V gene's germline CDR1 is LNHDA and CDR2 SQIVND (reference sequence). CDR3 nucleotide sequence: TGTGCCAGTAGTATGGGACTTCCTATCAATCAGCCCCAGCATTTT. Protein product: CASSMGLPINQPQHF.

This sequence joins TRBV6-5 and TRBJ2-3; 10 bases are a match to TRBD2. After removal of 2 bases from V and 2 bases from J, the junction contained 4 bases not matched to a gene. Germline CDR1 is MNHEY and CDR2 is SVGAGI. CDR3 length: 16 residues. In DNA, the CDR3 is TGTGCCAGCAGTTACGAGCGGGGGGGAACCACAGATACGCAGTATTTT. Amino acid sequence: CASSYERGGTTDTQYF.

This clone was picked up one time. The chain combines TRBV3-1 (or the pseudogene TRBV3-2) with TRBJ2-2, with 8 bases aligning to TRBD2. Germline values: CDR1 LGHDT, CDR2 YNNKEL (reference sequence). Unmatched junction bases numbered 3, after V lost 2 bases and J lost 4 bases. The CDR3 contains 15 residues. CDR3 sequence (DNA): TGTGCCAGCAGCCAACTCGGGGGGGGCACCGGGGAGCTGTTTTTT. Protein product: CASSQLGGGTGELFF.

This clone ranks as medium-sized (0.01 to 0.1%). The J gene is TRBJ2-1, the V gene TRBV27; 7 positions match TRBD2. The germline V gene encodes CDR1 MNHEY and CDR2 SMNVEV (reference sequence). The V and J ends lost 7 bases and 6 bases, in that order; junction bases with no gene match: 9. The CDR3 has 14 residues. The CDR3 loop reads CASKTSEVSNEQFF. The CDR3 DNA is TGTGCCAGCAAAACTAGCGAGGTGAGCAATGAGCAGTTCTTC.

As concerns this clone: Other DNA variants within this sample encode the same CDR3. This chain connects TRBV6-5 to TRBJ2-7; TRBD2 matches 8 bases. J gave up 7 bases and V 6 bases, and 2 bases lay outside the gene matches. Germline loops: CDR1 MNHEY, CDR2 SVGAGI. This CDR3 region has 11 residues. CDR3 sequence reads: CASRRGGEQYF. The CDR3 nucleotides read TGTGCCAGCAGACGGGGGGGGGAGCAGTACTTC.

The chain is built from TRBV28 and TRBJ1-4; D is perhaps TRBD1 (5 bases). V was pared by 2 bases and J by 8 bases, with 12 bases between. The CDR3 totals 14 residues. Germline V lookup: CDR1 MDHEN, CDR2 SYDVKM. The CDR3 here is CASSLRQTLEKLFF. In DNA, the CDR3 is TGTGCCAGCAGTTTACGACAGACTTTGGAAAAACTGTTTTTT.

The gene calls are TRBV9 and TRBJ1-1; TRBD1 aligns across 7 bases. Germline V gene lookup returns CDR1 SGDLS and CDR2 YYNGEE. CDR3 length: 14 amino acids. V shed 4 bases, J shed 4 bases, and the junction held 7 bases outside the gene matches. The CDR3 reads CASSPGGRPTEAFF. CDR3 DNA sequence: TGTGCCAGCAGCCCAGGGGGTAGACCCACTGAAGCTTTCTTT. Looking up the rest from reference TRBV9 and TRBJ1-1 gives the full variable domain: DSGVTQTPKHLITATGQRVTLRCSPRSGDLSVYWYQQSLDQGLQFLIQYYNGEERAKGNILERFSAQQFPDLHSELNLSSLELGDSALYFCASSPGGRPTEAFFGQGTRLTVV.

The rearrangement joins TRBV19 to TRBJ1-5; tentative D call: TRBD1 (5 bases). This CDR3 contains 16 residues. Germline V gives CDR1 LNHDA, CDR2 SQIVND (reference sequence). Trimming stripped 3 bases from V and 1 base from J, with 13 bases between. The DNA for the CDR3 is TGTGCCAGTAGTATTAAGGGGAGGGGAAGCAATCAGCCCCAGCATTTT. Translation gives CASSIKGRGSNQPQHF.

This clone is medium-sized. V is TRBV7-9 and J is TRBJ2-7; TRBD1 agrees at 10 bases. V lost 2 bases to trimming and J lost 0 bases; unmatched junction nucleotides: 10. CDR3 length: 18 amino acids. Germline V gene data show CDR1 as SEHNR and CDR2 as FQNEAQ (reference sequence). CDR3 nucleotide sequence: TGTGCCAGCAGCTTACCTCCGGGACAGGGGATGCCCTCCTACGAGCAGTACTTC. Residues: CASSLPPGQGMPSYEQYF.

This chain joins TRBV5-6 and TRBJ2-3; maybe TRBD2 (6 bases). V lost 1 base and J 0 bases, leaving 9 bases between the germline ends. Germline V gene data show CDR1 as SGHDT and CDR2 as YYEEEE. The CDR3 is 15 residues long. This CDR3 is CASSLRGSSTDTQYF. CDR3 bases: TGTGCCAGCAGCTTGCGGGGGTCTAGCACAGATACGCAGTATTTT.

This chain joins TRBV7-9 and TRBJ1-2; maybe TRBD1 (6 bases). Germline V gene data show CDR1 as SEHNR and CDR2 as FQNEAQ (reference sequence). The CDR3 consists of 12 residues. Trimming took off 5 bases at V and 5 bases at J, with 9 bases between the two ends. The CDR3 nucleotides are TGTGCCAGCAGCGAAGGACAGTATGGCTACACCTTC. Encoded protein: CASSEGQYGYTF.

The genes are TRBV28 and TRBJ1-5, with TRBD1 identical over 7 bases. The CDR3 sequence is 14 residues long. J was trimmed by 1 base and V by 6 bases; bases with no gene match: 3. Per germline, CDR1 MDHEN and CDR2 SYDVKM. The CDR3 region is CASRQTGSNQPQHF. Here the CDR3 DNA reads TGTGCCAGCAGGCAGACAGGGAGCAATCAGCCCCAGCATTTT.

The chain is built from TRBV30 and TRBJ2-2; the match to TRBD2 covers 7 bases. CDR3 length: 13 residues. Germline V lookup: CDR1 GTSNPN, CDR2 SVGIG (reference sequence). V lost 0 bases to trimming and J lost 6 bases; unmatched junction nucleotides: 1. This CDR3 is CAWSVGRAGELFF. The CDR3 DNA reads as TGTGCCTGGAGTGTAGGGAGGGCCGGGGAGCTGTTTTTT.

This clone was detected only once. This chain connects TRBV2 to TRBJ2-5; D may be TRBD1 (5 bases). The CDR3 runs to 13 residues. V lost 6 bases and J 4 bases, leaving 12 bases between the germline ends. The germline CDR1 and CDR2 sequences are SNHLY and FYNNEI. Here the CDR3 DNA reads TGTGCCAGCAGCCCCAGGGTATTAGAGACCCAGTACTTC. The encoded protein is CASSPRVLETQYF.

This clone has more than one count but fewer than ten. The chain is built from TRBV6-6 and TRBJ1-2; 8 nucleotides line up with TRBD1. Germline CDR1 MNHNY, CDR2 SVGAGI (reference sequence). The length of the CDR3 is 17 residues. The V and J ends lost 7 bases and 0 bases, in that order; junction bases with no gene match: 13. DNA for the CDR3: TGTGCCAGCACTCGGGACAGGACGAATTCAGCTAACTATGGCTACACCTTC. Translated: CASTRDRTNSANYGYTF.

The chain combines TRBV12-3 or TRBV12-4 with TRBJ1-2; 7 nucleotides align to TRBD1. This CDR3 has 12 amino acids. The junction had 6 bases not matched to a gene; V was cut back by 7 bases and J by 7 bases. CDR3 protein: CASTIQGLGYTF. Here the CDR3 DNA reads TGTGCCAGCACGATACAGGGGCTTGGCTACACCTTC.